One and the same sample provided the 27 T cell receptor beta chains below, sequenced in a study of shared clonotypes between healthy human individuals. The naive CD8 subset, CD45RO-negative cells positively selected for CCR7, excluded terminally differentiated effector memory CD45RA+ cells. This table comes from immunoSEQ multiplex PCR, and its TCRdb copy is limited to in-frame clones, with some not included. The top ten clones hold roughly 1.8% of a sample with roughly 2.1 million clones, 93% of them seen once. What was sequenced was naive CD8+ T cells from PBMCs. Source of these receptors: a young man in good health. Some clones in this sample may be carry-over from other donors' samples.

The CDR3 DNA reads TGTGCCAGCAGTTTGCTAGGACTAGCGGGAGTGGGGCAAGAGACCCAGTACTTC. Translated, it gives CASSLLGLAGVGQETQYF. This chain joins TRBV27 and TRBJ2-5, with 13 bases lining up with TRBD2. With 3 bases clipped from V and 2 bases from J, the junction kept 9 bases outside the gene matches. The CDR3 covers 18 residues. Germline lookup yields CDR1 MNHEY and CDR2 SMNVEV (reference sequence).

This rearrangement joins TRBV18 to TRBJ1-5; weak D call: TRBD1 (5 bases). CDR1 KGHSH and CDR2 LQKENI come from the germline V gene. This CDR3 has 16 amino acids. V was clipped by 2 bases and J by 2 bases, with 13 bases between them. CDR3 amino acids: CASSPWGLDGNQPQHF. DNA for the CDR3: TGTGCCAGCTCACCATGGGGCTTGGACGGCAATCAGCCCCAGCATTTT.

The rearrangement links TRBV7-8 to TRBJ2-7; D remains unclear. V was cut by 0 bases and J by 5 bases, with 8 bases left in between. This CDR3 is 13 amino acids long. Per germline, CDR1 SGHVS and CDR2 FQNEAQ. CDR3 in DNA: TGTGCCAGCAGCTTAGCCAGGTTCCACGAGCAGTACTTC. This encodes CASSLARFHEQYF.

The chain combines TRBV29-1 with TRBJ2-5; no definite D call. CDR1 SQVTM and CDR2 ANQGSEA come from the germline V gene. There are 13 residues in the CDR3. V was shortened by 8 bases and J by 0 bases, with 13 bases between the two germline ends. CDR3 protein: CSSVEGYQETQYF. CDR3 bases: TGCAGCTCTGTTGAAGGGTACCAAGAGACCCAGTACTTC.

The chain couples TRBV5-5 to TRBJ2-7; perhaps D is TRBD1 or TRBD2 (5 bases each). Trimming cost V 4 bases and J 0 bases, with 14 bases left between them. The CDR3 runs to 15 residues. The V gene's germline CDR1 is SGHKS and CDR2 YYEKEE (reference sequence). This chain's CDR3 is CASSRDRKSSYEQYF. Here the CDR3 DNA reads TGTGCCAGCAGCCGGGACCGGAAAAGCTCCTACGAGCAGTACTTC.

V and J are TRBV7-9 and TRBJ1-2, with unresolved D. V lost 2 bases to trimming and J lost 2 bases, with 9 bases between them. The CDR3 is made up of 14 amino acids. Germline assignment: CDR1 SEHNR and CDR2 FQNEAQ (reference sequence). CDR3 loop: CASSLLGRNYGYTF. The CDR3 bases are TGTGCCAGCAGCTTACTGGGTAGGAACTATGGCTACACCTTC.

The sample holds a few counts of this clone. The rearrangement links TRBV4-3 to TRBJ1-1; D is ambiguous. Germline assignment: CDR1 LGHNA and CDR2 YSLEER. The V end was cut by 1 base, the J end by 6 bases, with 6 bases between. This CDR3 is 12 amino acids long. DNA for the CDR3: TGCGCCAGCAGCCAAGGGAATTCTGAAGCTTTCTTT. Its protein product is CASSQGNSEAFF.

Note on this clone: This sample includes further DNA sequences coding for the same CDR3. J is TRBJ1-2 and V is TRBV27, with D possibly matching TRBD1 (6 bases). CDR3 size: 13 residues. Germline-derived CDR1 and CDR2 are MNHEY and SMNVEV (reference sequence). The V gene lost 7 bases and the J gene lost 5 bases, with 14 bases spanning the gap. This CDR3 reads CASTPGGAYGYTF. The CDR3 bases are TGTGCCAGCACACCCGGGGGGGCGTATGGCTACACCTTC.

The chain employs TRBV15 and TRBJ1-1; D gene ambiguous. The CDR3 is 11 residues long. From germline, CDR1 is LNHNV and CDR2 YYDKDF (reference sequence). Trimming cost V 5 bases and J 7 bases, with 8 bases left between them. The CDR3, as DNA: TGTGCCACCAGCTGGGCGGGTGAAGCTTTCTTT. As protein: CATSWAGEAFF.

The rearrangement uses TRBV27 and TRBJ2-5; TRBD2 is a possible D gene (5 bases). The germline V gene has CDR1 MNHEY and CDR2 SMNVEV (reference sequence). The V end was cut by 11 bases, the J end by 7 bases, with 14 bases between. The CDR3 covers 11 residues. DNA for the CDR3: TGTGCCTCGGAGGCCCTAGGGACCCAGTACTTC. Residues: CASEALGTQYF.

On this clone: Other nucleotide sequences in the sample specify the same CDR3. The chain is built from TRBV6-1 and TRBJ1-2; D might be TRBD1 (6 bases). The CDR3 consists of 14 residues. V was clipped by 2 bases and J by 5 bases, with 12 bases between them. Germline values: CDR1 MNHNS, CDR2 SASEGT. The CDR3 nucleotides are TGTGCCAGCAGTGAACTAGGGACACCATATGGCTACACCTTC. Translation: CASSELGTPYGYTF.

The rearrangement joins TRBV2 to TRBJ2-7; 8 bases are a match to TRBD1. The CDR3 runs to 14 residues. Germline V CDR1 and CDR2: SNHLY, FYNNEI. Unmatched junction bases numbered 13, after V lost 9 bases and J lost 6 bases. For the CDR3, the DNA is TGTGCCAGTGGCTGGACAGGGTCGTCCCCCGAGCAGTACTTC. Translated: CASGWTGSSPEQYF.

The chain uses TRBV6-1 and TRBJ1-3, with TRBD1 matching over 7 bases. CDR3 length: 15 amino acids. With 4 bases clipped from V and 3 bases from J, the junction kept 6 bases outside the gene matches. From germline, CDR1 is MNHNS and CDR2 SASEGT. In DNA form, the CDR3 reads TGTGCCAGCAGTGGATCAGGGGGGCTTGGAAACACCATATATTTT. It codes for CASSGSGGLGNTIYF.

This chain links TRBV11-2 with TRBJ2-7; no definite D call. This CDR3 comprises 12 residues. The V end lost 2 bases, the J end lost 5 bases, and 7 bases lay between the germline ends. Germline V gene sequence: CDR1 SGHAT, CDR2 FQNNGV. CDR3 coding DNA: TGTGCCAGCAGCTTAAATCGTGACGAGCAGTACTTC. This sequence encodes CASSLNRDEQYF. Full variable domain (remainder filled in from reference TRBV11-2 and TRBJ2-7): EAGVAQSPRYKIIEKRQSVAFWCNPISGHATLYWYQQILGQGPKLLIQFQNNGVVDDSQLPKDRFSAERLKGVDSTLKIQPAKLEDSAVYLCASSLNRDEQYFGPGTRLTVT.

This clone has just one count. Other DNA sequences in the same sample also yield this CDR3. V gene TRBV9 combines with J gene TRBJ2-7, with D possibly being TRBD2 (5 bases). In germline, CDR1 is SGDLS, CDR2 YYNGEE. There are 14 residues in the CDR3. V was cut by 2 bases and J by 2 bases, with 11 bases left in between. The DNA for the CDR3 is TGTGCCAGCAGCGTCGCGGGTTCCGCCTACGAGCAGTACTTC. Amino acid sequence: CASSVAGSAYEQYF.

The genes are TRBV9 and TRBJ2-7; possible D gene TRBD2, 6 bases. V was cut by 2 bases and J by 3 bases, with 18 bases left in between. CDR1 SGDLS and CDR2 YYNGEE come from the germline V gene. The CDR3 consists of 16 residues. For the CDR3, the DNA is TGTGCCAGCAGCGTCGGGATGGGGGGAGCGGGCTACGAGCAGTACTTC. It is translated as CASSVGMGGAGYEQYF.

This rearrangement joins TRBV4-1 to TRBJ2-7; D assignment may be TRBD1 or TRBD2 (5 bases each). The CDR3 loop spans 13 amino acids. Germline assignment: CDR1 MGHRA and CDR2 YSYEKL. V shed 8 bases and J shed 3 bases, with 14 bases lying between them. The CDR3 is CASSAGSLYEQYF. DNA for the CDR3: TGCGCCAGCTCGGCAGGGAGCCTCTACGAGCAGTACTTC.

This chain connects TRBV27 to TRBJ1-2; D unresolved. Per germline, CDR1 MNHEY and CDR2 SMNVEV (reference sequence). The CDR3 is 16 amino acids. V was shortened by 5 bases and J by 2 bases, with 18 bases between the two germline ends. CDR3 sequence reads: CASSTRWHQINYGYTF. CDR3 sequence (DNA): TGTGCCAGCAGTACGCGGTGGCACCAGATAAACTATGGCTACACCTTC.

This clone was found once. In the same sample, other DNA sequences code for this CDR3. The chain carries TRBV27 and TRBJ2-1; 10 bases map to TRBD1. V gave up 2 bases and J gave up 7 bases; unmatched junction bases: 5. Per germline, CDR1 MNHEY and CDR2 SMNVEV (reference sequence). This CDR3 has 15 residues. This chain's CDR3 is CASSLGQGGINEQFF. The CDR3 nucleotides are TGTGCCAGCAGTTTAGGACAGGGGGGGATAAATGAGCAGTTCTTC.

The V call is TRBV4-3, the J call TRBJ2-7; maybe TRBD1 (5 bases). Trimming pared 1 base from V and 3 bases from J, leaving 13 bases between. The CDR3 runs 15 residues. Germline CDR1 reads LGHNA; CDR2 reads YSLEER. The CDR3 loop is CASSQGVGRGYEQYF. The DNA of the CDR3 is TGCGCCAGCAGCCAAGGTGTGGGAAGGGGCTACGAGCAGTACTTC.

This rearrangement joins TRBV28 to TRBJ2-5; no clear D. Trimming cost V 5 bases and J 0 bases, with 10 bases left between them. Germline assignment: CDR1 MDHEN and CDR2 SYDVKM. The CDR3 covers 14 residues. CDR3 bases: TGTGCCAGCAGTCCCTCGGGTGACCAAGAGACCCAGTACTTC. Translation gives CASSPSGDQETQYF.

With regard to this clone: The same CDR3 is also encoded by other DNA sequences in this sample. V and J are TRBV18 and TRBJ2-5, with 8 bases matching TRBD1. In germline, CDR1 is KGHSH, CDR2 LQKENI. The CDR3 spans 13 residues. J gave up 4 bases and V 2 bases, and 0 bases lay outside the gene matches. The CDR3 DNA is TGTGCCAGCTCACCAGACAGGGGAGAGACCCAGTACTTC. This codes for CASSPDRGETQYF.

The chain employs TRBV10-2 and TRBJ2-1, with 7 bases fitting TRBD2. After removal of 2 bases from V and 7 bases from J, the junction contained 14 bases not matched to a gene. The CDR3 runs 17 residues. Germline CDR1 reads WSHSY; CDR2 reads SAAADI. CDR3 amino acids: CASSEESGRVVMNEQFF. The CDR3 DNA reads as TGCGCCAGCAGTGAGGAGTCGGGGAGGGTCGTTATGAATGAGCAGTTCTTC.

This chain joins TRBV7-9 and TRBJ2-2; 7 nucleotides line up with TRBD1. Germline values: CDR1 SEHNR, CDR2 FQNEAQ (reference sequence). The V segment lost 4 bases and the J segment 4 bases; nucleotides outside the gene matches: 6. The CDR3 contains 15 residues. The CDR3: CASSSGQDLTGELFF. The CDR3 DNA sequence: TGTGCCAGCAGCTCAGGACAGGATCTCACCGGGGAGCTGTTTTTT. The variable domain in full, completed from reference TRBV7-9 and TRBJ2-2, reads DTGVSQNPRHKITKRGQNVTFRCDPISEHNRLYWYRQTLGQGPEFLTYFQNEAQLEKSRLLSDRFSAERPKGSFSTLEIQRTEQGDSAMYLCASSSGQDLTGELFFGEGSRLTVL.

The V gene is TRBV11-2, the J gene TRBJ2-1; the D is unclear. Germline V gene lookup returns CDR1 SGHAT and CDR2 FQNNGV. Trimming shortened V by 4 bases and J by 8 bases, and 15 bases separated the two germline ends. The CDR3 extends over 14 amino acids. CDR3 sequence: CASSSSMGMDEQFF. The CDR3 bases are TGTGCCAGCAGCTCATCGATGGGGATGGATGAGCAGTTCTTC.

The chain links TRBV6-4 to TRBJ1-2; D is unclear. V was clipped by 4 bases and J by 2 bases, with 11 bases between them. The CDR3 extends over 14 amino acids. Germline-derived CDR1 and CDR2 are MRHNA and SNTAGT. CDR3 DNA: TGTGCCAGCAGTGTCGATCGAAGCAACTATGGCTACACCTTC. Protein: CASSVDRSNYGYTF.

This chain uses TRBV5-1 with TRBJ2-7, with TRBD1 as a possible D gene (5 bases). Trimming shortened V by 1 base and J by 6 bases, and 11 bases separated the two germline ends. CDR1 is SGHRS and CDR2 is YFSETQ in the germline V gene. The CDR3 has 13 amino acids. As DNA, the CDR3 is TGCGCCAGCAGCTTGAGGGGCGACCCCGAGCAGTACTTC. Its protein product is CASSLRGDPEQYF.